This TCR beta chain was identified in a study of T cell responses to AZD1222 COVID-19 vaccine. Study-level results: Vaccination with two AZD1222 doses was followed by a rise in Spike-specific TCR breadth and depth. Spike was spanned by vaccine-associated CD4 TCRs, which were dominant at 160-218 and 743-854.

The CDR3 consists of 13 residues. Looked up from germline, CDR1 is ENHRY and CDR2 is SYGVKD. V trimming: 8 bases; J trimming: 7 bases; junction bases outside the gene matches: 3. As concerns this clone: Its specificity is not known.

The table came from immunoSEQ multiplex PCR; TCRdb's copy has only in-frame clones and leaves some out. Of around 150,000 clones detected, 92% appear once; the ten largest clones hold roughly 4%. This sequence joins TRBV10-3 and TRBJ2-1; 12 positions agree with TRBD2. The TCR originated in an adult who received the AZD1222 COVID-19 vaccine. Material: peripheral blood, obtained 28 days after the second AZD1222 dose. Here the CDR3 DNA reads TGTGCCATCCAGACTAGCGGGAGTAATGAGCAGTTCTTC. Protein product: CAIQTSGSNEQFF.